This TCR beta chain came from a study of CD8 T cells in ankylosing spondylitis. Each CDR3 protein is one row after TCRdb ran MiXCR on the 5' RACE reads. Of about 69,000 distinct CDR3 sequences listed, approximately 5.3% were seen once; the top ten hold around 2%. This clonotype was recorded at least ten times. Sequenced sample: blood, either unsorted or a sorted T cell fraction (not recorded which). This clonotype originated in a male donor with ankylosing spondylitis or in good health (not recorded which).

The CDR3 protein is CASSLGGPETQYF. For the CDR3, the DNA is TGTGCCAGCAGCTTAGGGGGGCCAGAGACCCAGTACTTC. V is TRBV7-3 and J is TRBJ2-5; D is perhaps TRBD1 or TRBD2 (6 bases each). Trimming pared 2 bases from V and 4 bases from J, leaving 8 bases between. Per the germline V gene, CDR1 is SGHTA and CDR2 is FQGTGA. There are 13 residues in the CDR3.